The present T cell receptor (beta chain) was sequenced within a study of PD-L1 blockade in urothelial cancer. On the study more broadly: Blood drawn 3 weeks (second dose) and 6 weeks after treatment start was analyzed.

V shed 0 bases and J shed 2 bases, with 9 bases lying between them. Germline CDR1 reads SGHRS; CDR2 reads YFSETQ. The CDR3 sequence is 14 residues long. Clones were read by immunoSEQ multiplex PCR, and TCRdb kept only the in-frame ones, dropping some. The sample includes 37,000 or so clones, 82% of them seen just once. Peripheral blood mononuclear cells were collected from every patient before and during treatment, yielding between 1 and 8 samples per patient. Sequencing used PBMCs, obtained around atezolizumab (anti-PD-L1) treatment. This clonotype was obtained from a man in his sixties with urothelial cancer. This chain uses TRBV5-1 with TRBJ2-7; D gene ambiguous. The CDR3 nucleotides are TGCGCCAGCAGCTTGGAACCTAATACCTACGAGCAGTACTTC. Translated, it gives CASSLEPNTYEQYF.